This T cell receptor beta chain was retrieved from a study of blood T cells in healthy people across ages. This clonotype was seen at least ten times. Through a sample-barcoded 5' primer and a J-beta primer mix, a second PCR was run for roughly 6 to 11 cycles. MiXCR, applied by TCRdb to the 5' RACE reads, yields one record per CDR3 protein. The profile shows 500,000 to 700,000 distinct CDR3 sequences, less than 35% of them singletons. There are 16 residues in the CDR3. CDR1 SGHRS and CDR2 YFSETQ come from the germline V gene. Trimming removed 4 bases from V and 5 bases from J; junction bases left unmatched: 8.

This sequence joins TRBV5-1 and TRBJ2-5; 13 bases line up with TRBD2. The sequenced sample was blood. The TCR comes from a woman aged 80 or over in good health. The CDR3 sequence is CASSERTSGGTETQYF. CDR3 DNA: TGCGCCAGCAGCGAAAGGACTAGCGGGGGCACGGAGACCCAGTACTTC.